The clone carrying this T cell receptor (beta chain) was detected many times. Its antigen is not identified. This CDR3 has 18 residues. V lost 7 bases and J lost 2; bases outside the gene matches: 17. Germline CDR1 reads MNHNY; CDR2 reads SVGAGI (reference sequence). Individual cDNA molecules carried attached unique molecular identifiers. In TCRdb, the 5' RACE reads were re-called with MiXCR into one record per CDR3 protein. Of some 77,000 distinct CDR3 sequences detected, about 15% appear once; the ten largest clones hold approximately 2.9%. These data originate in a study of early T cells in non-severe SARS-CoV-2 infection. Notes on the study in general: The study's VDJdb matching favored anti-spike CD8 responses and missed private and CD4 specificities.

The receptor comes from an adult who was a healthcare worker with PCR-confirmed SARS-CoV-2 infection or an uninfected control (not recorded which). Sequencing used whole blood. The chain is built from TRBV6-6 and TRBJ2-7, with 10 bases that match TRBD2. The CDR3 DNA sequence: TGTGCCAGCACTCCAGTGGGGCTAGCGGGAGCATCGCCCTACGAGCAGTACTTC. This codes for CASTPVGLAGASPYEQYF.